The clone carrying this TCR beta chain was detected many times. Antigen: not known. This record belongs to a study of neurological immune-mediated disorders. Study findings and constraints: It was HTLV-1-associated myelopathy that showed the most TCR clonal expansion, while multiple sclerosis showed the least, falling below healthy controls. Sharing of CDR3 amino acid sequences among expanded clones across subjects was absent, suggesting private repertoires in all groups.

The healthy controls volunteered at a blood bank in Maryland, USA. The authors produced cDNA by 5'RACE using 10-nucleotide random UMIs. TCRdb re-analysed the 5' RACE reads in MiXCR, keeping a single row per CDR3 protein. The profile shows 14,000 or so distinct CDR3 sequences, under 11% of them singletons. Trimming stripped 7 bases from V and 2 bases from J, with 14 bases between. CDR1 and CDR2 from the germline V gene are SEHNR and FQNEAQ (reference sequence). The CDR3 loop spans 14 amino acids. The chain is built from TRBV7-9 and TRBJ2-5; D is perhaps TRBD1 (7 bases). The clonotype originates from a middle-aged woman in good health. Sequencing input: PBMCs. This CDR3 is CASKTGGQQETQYF. DNA of the CDR3: TGTGCCAGCAAGACCGGGGGACAGCAAGAGACCCAGTACTTC.